This T cell receptor beta chain was captured by sequencing in a study of CD8 T cells in ankylosing spondylitis. Study-wide results and caveats: Matched ankylosing spondylitis synovial fluid reportedly showed significant enrichment of disease-linked clones.

TCRdb passed the 5' RACE reads through MiXCR, listing each CDR3 protein once. The table records 180,000 or so distinct CDR3 sequences, about 9.9% of them present only once. This clonotype was counted only a few times. Its cognate antigen is unknown. Germline values: CDR1 SGHTA, CDR2 FQGNSA. V shed 3 bases, J shed 3 bases, and the junction held 10 bases outside the gene matches. The CDR3 runs 17 residues. The specimen sequenced was blood, either unsorted or a sorted T cell fraction (not recorded which). The TCR was taken from a male donor with ankylosing spondylitis or in good health (not recorded which). The V gene is TRBV7-2, the J gene TRBJ2-7; 11 nucleotides match TRBD2. CDR3 DNA: TGTGCCAGCAGCTTGCAGGATCTAGCGGGAGGCTACTACGAGCAGTACTTC. Protein product: CASSLQDLAGGYYEQYF.